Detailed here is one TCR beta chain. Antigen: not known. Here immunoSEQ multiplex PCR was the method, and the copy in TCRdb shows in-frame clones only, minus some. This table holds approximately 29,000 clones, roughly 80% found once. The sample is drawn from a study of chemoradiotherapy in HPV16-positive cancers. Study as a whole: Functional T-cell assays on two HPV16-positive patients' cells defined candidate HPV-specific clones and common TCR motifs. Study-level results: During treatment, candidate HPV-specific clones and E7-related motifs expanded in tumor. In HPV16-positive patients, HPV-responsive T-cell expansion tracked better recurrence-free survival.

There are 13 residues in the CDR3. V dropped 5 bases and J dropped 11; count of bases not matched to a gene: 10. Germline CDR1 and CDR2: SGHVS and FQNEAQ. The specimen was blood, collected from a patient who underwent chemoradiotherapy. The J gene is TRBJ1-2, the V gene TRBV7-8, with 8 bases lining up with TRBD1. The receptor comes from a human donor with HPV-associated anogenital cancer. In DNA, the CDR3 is TGTGCCAGCAGCCCACAGGGGGTTGGTCCGTACACCTTC. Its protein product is CASSPQGVGPYTF.